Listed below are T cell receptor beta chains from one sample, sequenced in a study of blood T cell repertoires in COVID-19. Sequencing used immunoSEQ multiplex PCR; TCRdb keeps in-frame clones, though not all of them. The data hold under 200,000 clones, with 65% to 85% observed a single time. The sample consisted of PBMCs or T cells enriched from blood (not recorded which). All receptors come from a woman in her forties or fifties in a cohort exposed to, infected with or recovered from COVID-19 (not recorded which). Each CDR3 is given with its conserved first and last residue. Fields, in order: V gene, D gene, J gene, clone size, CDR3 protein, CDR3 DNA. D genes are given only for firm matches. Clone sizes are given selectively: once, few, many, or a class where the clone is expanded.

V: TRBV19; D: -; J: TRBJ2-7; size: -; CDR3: CATPLYLRGKGTEQYF; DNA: TGTGCCACCCCGCTTTACCTGAGGGGGAAGGGAACCGAGCAGTACTTC
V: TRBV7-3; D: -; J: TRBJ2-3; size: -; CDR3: CASSGIADTQYF; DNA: TGTGCCAGCAGCGGCATTGCAGATACGCAGTATTTT
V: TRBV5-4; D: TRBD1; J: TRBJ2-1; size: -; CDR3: CASSSPGQNYNEQFF; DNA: TGTGCCAGCAGTTCTCCGGGACAGAACTACAATGAGCAGTTCTTC
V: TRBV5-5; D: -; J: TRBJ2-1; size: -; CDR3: CASSLGLRQGGGEQFF; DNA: TGTGCCAGCAGCTTGGGTCTGCGGCAAGGGGGTGGTGAGCAGTTCTTC
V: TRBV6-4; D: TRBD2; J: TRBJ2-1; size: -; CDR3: CASSDSRGGYNEQFF; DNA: TGTGCCAGCAGTGACTCGCGGGGGGGCTACAATGAGCAGTTCTTC
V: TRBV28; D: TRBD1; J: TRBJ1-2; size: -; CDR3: CASSTGGMSNYGYTF; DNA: TGTGCCAGCTCTACAGGGGGCATGTCTAACTATGGCTACACCTTC
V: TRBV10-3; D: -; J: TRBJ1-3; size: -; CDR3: CAISEGLNSGNTIYF; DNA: TGTGCCATCAGTGAGGGGCTGAACTCTGGAAACACCATATATTTT
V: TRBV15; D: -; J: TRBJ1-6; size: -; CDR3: CATSRDRGQNYNSPLHF; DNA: TGTGCCACCAGCAGAGATCGTGGGCAGAACTATAATTCACCCCTCCACTTT
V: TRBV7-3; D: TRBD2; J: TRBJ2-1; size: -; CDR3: CASSLQREGTEQFF; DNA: TGTGCCAGCAGCTTACAGCGGGAGGGTACTGAGCAGTTCTTC
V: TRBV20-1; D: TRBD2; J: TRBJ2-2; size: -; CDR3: CSASIARGPSGNTGELFF; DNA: TGCAGTGCTAGTATCGCCCGCGGCCCTAGCGGGAACACCGGGGAGCTGTTTTTT
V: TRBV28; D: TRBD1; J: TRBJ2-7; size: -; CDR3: CASSPPGQGPYEQYF; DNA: TGTGCCAGCAGTCCCCCGGGACAGGGACCCTACGAGCAGTACTTC
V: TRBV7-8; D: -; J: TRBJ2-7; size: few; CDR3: CASSLASRTGENF; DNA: TGTGCCAGCAGCTTAGCATCGAGAACAGGAGAGAACTTC
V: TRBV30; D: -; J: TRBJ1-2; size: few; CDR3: CAWSWSGDYYGYTF; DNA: TGTGCCTGGAGCTGGTCGGGGGATTACTATGGCTACACCTTC
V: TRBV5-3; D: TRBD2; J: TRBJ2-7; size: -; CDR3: CARSLGAGTSVREQYF; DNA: TGTGCCAGAAGCTTGGGGGCGGGGACTAGCGTTCGGGAGCAGTACTTC
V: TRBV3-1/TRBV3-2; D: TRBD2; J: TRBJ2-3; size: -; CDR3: CASIHSGGGPSTQYF; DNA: TGTGCCAGCATACACTCGGGCGGGGGGCCTTCCACGCAGTATTTT
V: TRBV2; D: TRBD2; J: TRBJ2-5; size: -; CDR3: CASRLAGPETQYF; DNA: TGTGCCAGCCGTCTAGCGGGTCCAGAGACCCAGTACTTC
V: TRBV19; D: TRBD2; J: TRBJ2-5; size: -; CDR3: CASSIRGDGGETQYF; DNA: TGTGCCAGTAGTATAAGAGGGGACGGGGGGGAGACCCAGTACTTC
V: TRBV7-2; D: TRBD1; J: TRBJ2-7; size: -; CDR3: CASSPTGETGEQYF; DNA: TGTGCCAGCAGCCCCACAGGGGAAACAGGCGAGCAGTACTTC
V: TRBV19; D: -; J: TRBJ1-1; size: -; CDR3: CASSITGLKVNTEAFF; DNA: TGTGCCAGTAGTATAACAGGGCTGAAGGTGAACACTGAAGCTTTCTTT
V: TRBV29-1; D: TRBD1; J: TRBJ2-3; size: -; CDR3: CSVDNPTGGGTDTQYF; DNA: TGCAGCGTTGATAATCCTACAGGGGGCGGGACAGATACGCAGTATTTT
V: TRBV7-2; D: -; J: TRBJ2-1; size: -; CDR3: CASSLRPGYEQFF; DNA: TGTGCCAGCAGCTTAAGGCCGGGTTATGAGCAGTTCTTC
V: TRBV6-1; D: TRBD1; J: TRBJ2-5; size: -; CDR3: CASSATGAGKGETQYF; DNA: TGTGCCAGCAGTGCTACAGGGGCCGGGAAGGGGGAGACCCAGTACTTC
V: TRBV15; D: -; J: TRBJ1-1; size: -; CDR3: CATSRGRSEAFF; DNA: TGTGCCACCAGCAGAGGGAGGTCTGAAGCTTTCTTT
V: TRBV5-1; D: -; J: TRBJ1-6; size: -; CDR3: CASTPNRENNSPLHF; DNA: TGCGCCAGCACCCCGAACAGGGAAAATAATTCACCCCTCCACTTT
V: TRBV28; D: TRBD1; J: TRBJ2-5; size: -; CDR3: CASSRRQGVYETQYF; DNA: TGTGCCAGCAGCCGTAGACAGGGTGTTTACGAGACCCAGTACTTC